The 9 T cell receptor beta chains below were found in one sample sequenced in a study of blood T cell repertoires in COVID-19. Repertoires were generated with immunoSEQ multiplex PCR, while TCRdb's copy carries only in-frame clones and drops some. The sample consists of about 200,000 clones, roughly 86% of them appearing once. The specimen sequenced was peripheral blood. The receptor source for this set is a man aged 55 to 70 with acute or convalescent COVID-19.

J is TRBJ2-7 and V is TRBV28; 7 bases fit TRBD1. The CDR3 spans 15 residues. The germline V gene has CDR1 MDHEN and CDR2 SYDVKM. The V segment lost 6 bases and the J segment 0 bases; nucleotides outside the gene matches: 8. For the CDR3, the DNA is TGTGCCAGCAGCTCCGGGACAGCCTACTCCTACGAGCAGTACTTC. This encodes CASSSGTAYSYEQYF.

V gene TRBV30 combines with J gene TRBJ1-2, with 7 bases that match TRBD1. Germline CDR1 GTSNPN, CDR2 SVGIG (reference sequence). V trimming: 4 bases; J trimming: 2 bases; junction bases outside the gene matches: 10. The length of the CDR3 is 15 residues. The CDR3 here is CAWKPRTGTNYGYTF. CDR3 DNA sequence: TGTGCCTGGAAACCTCGGACAGGAACCAACTATGGCTACACCTTC.

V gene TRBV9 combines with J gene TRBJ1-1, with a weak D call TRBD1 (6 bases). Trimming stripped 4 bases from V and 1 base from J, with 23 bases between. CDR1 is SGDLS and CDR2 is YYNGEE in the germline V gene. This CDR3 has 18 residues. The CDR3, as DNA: TGTGCCAGCAGCCCCACCTCCGGGACACAAAAGGGGAACACTGAAGCTTTCTTT. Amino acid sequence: CASSPTSGTQKGNTEAFF.

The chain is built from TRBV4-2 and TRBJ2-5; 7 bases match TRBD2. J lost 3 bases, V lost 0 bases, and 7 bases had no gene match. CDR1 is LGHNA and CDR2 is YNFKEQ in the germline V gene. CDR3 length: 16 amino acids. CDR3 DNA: TGTGCCAGCAGCCAAGACGGGGTGGGGGGGAAAGAGACCCAGTACTTC. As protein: CASSQDGVGGKETQYF.

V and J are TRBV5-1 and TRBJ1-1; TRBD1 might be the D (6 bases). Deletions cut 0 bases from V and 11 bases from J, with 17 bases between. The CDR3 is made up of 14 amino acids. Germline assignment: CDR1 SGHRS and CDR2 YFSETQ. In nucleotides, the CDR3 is TGCGCCAGCAGCTTGGCCAGGGGCGCGAAGATCGCTTTCTTT. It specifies CASSLARGAKIAFF.

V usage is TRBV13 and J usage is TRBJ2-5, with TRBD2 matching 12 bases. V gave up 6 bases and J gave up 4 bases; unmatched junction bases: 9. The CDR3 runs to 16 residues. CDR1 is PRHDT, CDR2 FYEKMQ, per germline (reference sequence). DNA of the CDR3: TGTGCCAGCAGTCAAGGACTAGCGGGACCCTCAGAGACCCAGTACTTC. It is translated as CASSQGLAGPSETQYF.

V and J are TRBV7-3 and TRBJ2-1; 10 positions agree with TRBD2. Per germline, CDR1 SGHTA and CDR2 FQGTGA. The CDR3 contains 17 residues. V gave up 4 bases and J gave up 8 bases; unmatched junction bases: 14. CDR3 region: CASSSSTSGPRGHEQFF. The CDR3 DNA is TGTGCCAGCAGCTCATCGACTAGCGGGCCTCGAGGGCATGAGCAGTTCTTC.

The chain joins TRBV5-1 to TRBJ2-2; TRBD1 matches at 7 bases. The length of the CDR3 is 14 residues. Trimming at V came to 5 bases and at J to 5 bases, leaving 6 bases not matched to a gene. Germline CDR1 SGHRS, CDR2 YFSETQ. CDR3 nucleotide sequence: TGCGCCAGCAGTTCTAGGGGGCTGACCGGGGAGCTGTTTTTT. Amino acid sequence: CASSSRGLTGELFF.

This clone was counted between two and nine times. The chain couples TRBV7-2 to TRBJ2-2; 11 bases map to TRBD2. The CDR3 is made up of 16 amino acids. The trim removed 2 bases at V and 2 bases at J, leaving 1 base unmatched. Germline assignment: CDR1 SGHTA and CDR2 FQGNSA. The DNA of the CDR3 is TGTGCCAGCAGCTTAACTAGCGGGGGAAACACCGGGGAGCTGTTTTTT. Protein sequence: CASSLTSGGNTGELFF.